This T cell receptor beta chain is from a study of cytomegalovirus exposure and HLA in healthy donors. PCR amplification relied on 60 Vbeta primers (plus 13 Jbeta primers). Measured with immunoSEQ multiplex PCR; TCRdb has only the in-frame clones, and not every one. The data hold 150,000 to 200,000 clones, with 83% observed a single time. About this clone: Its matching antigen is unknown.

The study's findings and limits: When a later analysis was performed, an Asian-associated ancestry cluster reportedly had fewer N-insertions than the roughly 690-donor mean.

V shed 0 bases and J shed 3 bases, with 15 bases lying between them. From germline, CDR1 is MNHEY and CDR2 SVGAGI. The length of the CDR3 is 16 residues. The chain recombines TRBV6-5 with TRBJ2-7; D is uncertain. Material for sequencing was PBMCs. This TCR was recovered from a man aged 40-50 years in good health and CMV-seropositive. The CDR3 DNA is TGTGCCAGCAGTTACTCTGTAAACCGACAAAACTACGAGCAGTACTTC. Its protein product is CASSYSVNRQNYEQYF.